What follows are 22 T cell receptor beta chains derived from one specimen sequenced in a study of identical twins. Each CDR3 protein is one row after TCRdb ran MiXCR on the 5' RACE reads. The table includes 1.5 million to 2 million distinct CDR3 sequences, roughly a third detected once. Material: cord blood. The source is a newborn girl in good health.

The chain joins TRBV29-1 to TRBJ2-3; D might be TRBD1 (6 bases). Trimming stripped 6 bases from V and 1 base from J, with 14 bases between. The germline V gene encodes CDR1 SQVTM and CDR2 ANQGSEA. The CDR3 extends over 14 amino acids. CDR3 nucleotides: TGCAGCGTGGCACAGGGTGTGGGCACAGATACGCAGTATTTT. This encodes CSVAQGVGTDTQYF.

The chain couples TRBV12-3 or TRBV12-4 to TRBJ2-3; no clear D. Trimming cost V 8 bases and J 6 bases, with 9 bases left between them. The CDR3 is made up of 11 amino acids. The CDR3 nucleotides are TGTGCCAGCTGCCCCGGGGATACGCAGTATTTT. Translation: CASCPGDTQYF.

On this clonotype: A read error is possible here, since a much larger clone lies one base away. This chain connects TRBV11-2 to TRBJ2-5, with 11 nucleotides matching TRBD2. Germline lookup yields CDR1 SGHAT and CDR2 FQNNGV. The CDR3 sequence is 16 residues long. Trimming took 2 bases from V and 11 from J; bases not matched to a gene: 13. The CDR3 DNA sequence: TGTGCCAGCAGCTTACAACTAGCGGGGGCCTACAATGAGCAGTACTTC. Encoded protein: CASSLQLAGAYNEQYF. Full variable domain (rest looked up from reference TRBV11-2 and TRBJ2-5): EAGVAQSPRYKIIEKRQSVAFWCNPISGHATLYWYQQILGQGPKLLIQFQNNGVVDDSQLPKDRFSAERLKGVDSTLKIQPAKLEDSAVYLCASSLQLAGAYNEQYFGPGTRLLVL.

In this sample, this clonotype turned up a few times. The chain recombines TRBV2 with TRBJ2-1, with 9 bases that match TRBD2. CDR3 length equals 13 residues. With 8 bases clipped from V and 6 bases from J, the junction kept 5 bases outside the gene matches. Germline V gene data show CDR1 as SNHLY and CDR2 as FYNNEI. The DNA for the CDR3 is TGTGCCAGCCATATAGCGGGAGCCAATGAGCAGTTCTTC. This gives the protein CASHIAGANEQFF.

The V gene is TRBV4-1, the J gene TRBJ2-1, with D perhaps given as TRBD1 or TRBD2 (5 bases each). Trimming left V 1 base short and J 10 bases short, with 14 bases between. The CDR3 loop spans 14 amino acids. Germline CDR1 and CDR2: MGHRA and YSYEKL. CDR3 sequence (DNA): TGCGCCAGCAGCCAAGTGGACGGGACCTACGAGCAGTTCTTC. Its translation: CASSQVDGTYEQFF.

The rearrangement uses TRBV20-1 and TRBJ2-1; D is uncertain. V shed 3 bases and J shed 10 bases, with 10 bases lying between them. The CDR3 has 11 amino acids. Germline V gene lookup returns CDR1 DFQATT and CDR2 SNEGSKA (reference sequence). DNA for the CDR3: TGCAGTGCTAGGGACGACTCGGAGCAGTTCTTC. Its translation: CSARDDSEQFF.

This clonotype was detected only a few times. V gene TRBV28 combines with J gene TRBJ2-4, with a tentative D call TRBD2 (5 bases). CDR3 size: 15 residues. V was pared by 3 bases and J by 6 bases, with 15 bases between. Looked up from germline, CDR1 is MDHEN and CDR2 is SYDVKM. The CDR3 reads CASSLRGSRRNIQYF. Here the CDR3 DNA reads TGTGCCAGCAGTTTGAGAGGGTCCAGAAGAAACATTCAGTACTTC. Using reference TRBV28 and TRBJ2-4 for the parts outside the CDR3, the full variable domain is DVKVTQSSRYLVKRTGEKVFLECVQDMDHENMFWYRQDPGLGLRLIYFSYDVKMKEKGDIPEGYSVSREKKERFSLILESASTNQTSMYLCASSLRGSRRNIQYFGAGTRLSVL.

The rearrangement joins TRBV6-6 to TRBJ2-1; possibly TRBD2 for D (5 bases). V was shortened by 5 bases and J by 2 bases, with 13 bases between the two germline ends. CDR1 and CDR2 from the germline V gene are MNHNY and SVGAGI (reference sequence). The CDR3 loop spans 15 amino acids. This chain's CDR3 is CASSAPIATYNEQFF. The CDR3, as DNA: TGTGCCAGCAGTGCCCCAATAGCGACCTACAATGAGCAGTTCTTC.

V usage is TRBV27 and J usage is TRBJ2-1; 12 bases are a match to TRBD2. The trim removed 7 bases at V and 13 bases at J, leaving 17 bases unmatched. The germline V gene encodes CDR1 MNHEY and CDR2 SMNVEV (reference sequence). The CDR3 has 16 residues. The CDR3 nucleotides read TGTGCCAGCATAGGACTAGCGGGACCCTTGGAAGAGACCCAGTTCTTC. This translates into CASIGLAGPLEETQFF.

This clonotype was found a few times. The rearrangement joins TRBV20-1 to TRBJ2-7; D tentatively fits TRBD1 or TRBD2 (5 bases each). This CDR3 is 16 amino acids long. V lost 4 bases and J 0 bases, leaving 19 bases between the germline ends. Germline CDR1 and CDR2: DFQATT and SNEGSKA (reference sequence). The DNA of the CDR3 is TGCAGTGCTAACGAGCGTTTGGGACGCTACTCCTACGAGCAGTACTTC. It encodes CSANERLGRYSYEQYF.

This clonotype was picked up a small number of times. The gene calls are TRBV20-1 and TRBJ1-5, with TRBD1 matching over 9 bases. Germline V gene data show CDR1 as DFQATT and CDR2 as SNEGSKA (reference sequence). The CDR3 is 14 residues long. J lost 0 bases, V lost 6 bases, and 3 bases had no gene match. The DNA of the CDR3 is TGCAGTGCGGAACAGGGGGCTAGCAATCAGCCCCAGCATTTT. Its protein product is CSAEQGASNQPQHF.

In this sample, this clonotype turned up a few times. This CDR3 reads CSVDMAGGFGDTQYF. Here the CDR3 DNA reads TGCAGCGTTGACATGGCAGGGGGCTTTGGAGATACGCAGTATTTT. V and J are TRBV29-1 and TRBJ2-3; TRBD1 matches at 8 bases. The trim removed 3 bases at V and 5 bases at J, leaving 10 bases unmatched. This CDR3 has 15 amino acids. The germline gives CDR1 SQVTM, CDR2 ANQGSEA.

This chain joins TRBV5-1 and TRBJ2-7; perhaps TRBD1 as D (6 bases). V lost 7 bases to trimming and J lost 0 bases, with 14 bases between them. The germline V gene has CDR1 SGHRS and CDR2 YFSETQ. This CDR3 region has 14 residues. For the CDR3, the DNA is TGCGCCAGCCAGACAGGACGGGGCTCCTACGAGCAGTACTTC. It translates to CASQTGRGSYEQYF.

This clonotype was found a few times. This chain joins TRBV11-2 and TRBJ2-1; 10 positions match TRBD2. Germline CDR1 and CDR2: SGHAT and FQNNGV. This CDR3 region has 13 residues. V was clipped by 4 bases and J by 10 bases; unmatched bases: 4. CDR3 nucleotide sequence: TGTGCCAGCAGCTCCTATAGCGGGGGGGAGCAGTTCTTC. As protein: CASSSYSGGEQFF. Drawing the rest from reference TRBV11-2 and TRBJ2-1, the complete variable domain is EAGVAQSPRYKIIEKRQSVAFWCNPISGHATLYWYQQILGQGPKLLIQFQNNGVVDDSQLPKDRFSAERLKGVDSTLKIQPAKLEDSAVYLCASSSYSGGEQFFGPGTRLTVL.

Worth noting for this clonotype: This may come from a read error, since a much larger clone is one base off. The chain has TRBV9 and TRBJ2-1, with a possible D match to TRBD2 (5 bases). Trimming left V 0 bases short and J 13 bases short, with 20 bases between. This CDR3 spans 15 amino acids. Germline loops: CDR1 SGDLS, CDR2 YYNGEE. This CDR3 is CASSVEGLAKETQFF. CDR3 bases: TGTGCCAGCAGCGTAGAAGGGCTAGCAAAAGAGACCCAGTTCTTC. The complete variable domain, with remaining parts taken from reference TRBV9 and TRBJ2-1, reads DSGVTQTPKHLITATGQRVTLRCSPRSGDLSVYWYQQSLDQGLQFLIQYYNGEERAKGNILERFSAQQFPDLHSELNLSSLELGDSALYFCASSVEGLAKETQFFGPGTRLTVL.

V usage is TRBV5-1 and J usage is TRBJ2-1; D remains ambiguous. This CDR3 region has 13 residues. Trimming pared 4 bases from V and 13 bases from J, leaving 18 bases between. In germline, CDR1 is SGHRS, CDR2 YFSETQ. The CDR3 spells CASSRMSEETQFF. CDR3 DNA sequence: TGCGCCAGCAGCCGGATGTCAGAAGAGACCCAGTTCTTC.

The sample holds a few counts of this clonotype. The chain has TRBV3-1 and TRBJ2-3; 8 nucleotides agree with TRBD2. Trimming cost V 2 bases and J 1 base; bases outside gene matches: 5. The CDR3 is 16 amino acids. Germline V gene sequence: CDR1 LGHDT, CDR2 YNNKEL (reference sequence). CDR3 amino acids: CASSQRLAWGTDTQYF. As DNA, the CDR3 is TGTGCCAGCAGCCAAAGACTAGCGTGGGGCACAGATACGCAGTATTTT.

In regard to this clonotype: A much bigger clone sits one base away, suggesting this may be a read error. The V and J genes are TRBV29-1 and TRBJ2-5; the match to TRBD1 covers 9 bases. Germline trimming cut 0 bases from V and 11 bases from J; bases unmatched to any gene: 13. CDR1 SQVTM and CDR2 ANQGSEA come from the germline V gene. The length of the CDR3 is 15 residues. The CDR3 DNA is TGCAGCGTTGAAGATGGAGAACAGGGGGCCGTAGCGCAGTACTTC. Translating gives CSVEDGEQGAVAQYF.

Here the CDR3 reads CSVGLRHGGTGELFF. CDR3 nucleotides: TGCAGCGTTGGGCTCCGACACGGGGGAACCGGGGAGCTGTTTTTT. This rearrangement joins TRBV29-1 to TRBJ2-2; tentative D call: TRBD2 (6 bases). The CDR3 covers 15 residues. The V and J ends lost 4 bases and 5 bases respectively, with 17 bases between them. Germline CDR1 reads SQVTM; CDR2 reads ANQGSEA.

This chain joins TRBV20-1 and TRBJ2-1; unclear D gene. The V and J ends lost 4 bases and 0 bases respectively, with 7 bases between them. CDR3 length equals 13 residues. Germline lookup yields CDR1 DFQATT and CDR2 SNEGSKA (reference sequence). The CDR3 reads CSATGPSYNEQFF. In DNA, the CDR3 is TGCAGTGCTACTGGTCCCTCCTACAATGAGCAGTTCTTC.

This clonotype has only a few counts. The chain is built from TRBV20-1 and TRBJ2-1, with unresolved D. This CDR3 region has 16 residues. The V gene's germline CDR1 is DFQATT and CDR2 SNEGSKA (reference sequence). The V gene lost 5 bases and the J gene lost 2 bases, with 19 bases spanning the gap. CDR3 coding DNA: TGCAGTGCTCCCACAAGCGAACCCCCTCCCTACAATGAGCAGTTCTTC. Its protein product is CSAPTSEPPPYNEQFF.

The table lists this clonotype with a few counts. The V call is TRBV6-6, the J call TRBJ1-1; D gene unclear. The V gene's germline CDR1 is MNHNY and CDR2 SVGAGI (reference sequence). The length of the CDR3 is 13 residues. Trimming took 0 bases from V and 11 from J, leaving 13 bases between them. The CDR3 here is CASSYSGSIGAFF. In nucleotides, the CDR3 is TGTGCCAGCAGTTACTCAGGGTCTATTGGGGCTTTCTTT.